Listed below are T cell receptor beta chains from one sample, sequenced in a study of Graves' ophthalmopathy and Graves' hyperthyroidism. Each CDR3 protein gets one entry after TCRdb re-called the multiplex PCR reads with MiXCR. The table has some 350,000 distinct CDR3 sequences, roughly 17% seen once. Sequencing input: peripheral blood. All receptors come from an adult woman with stable Graves' hyperthyroidism. The CDR3 runs from the conserved cysteine through the conserved F or W. D genes are given only for firm matches. Size is stated for part of the rows, as once, few or many counts, or as a class when the clone is expanded.

>TRBJ2-2|17|few|TRBV6-1|NA
CASTPLAGKPNTGELFF
TGTGCCAGCACCCCTTTAGCCGGAAAGCCGAACACCGGGGAGCTGTTTTTT
>TRBJ2-7|14|many|TRBV6-5|NA
CASRGGQNSYEQYF
TGTGCCAGCAGGGGAGGACAGAACTCCTACGAGCAGTACTTC
>TRBJ2-6|15|many|TRBV6-5|NA
CASRGFTSGANVLTF
TGTGCCAGCAGGGGTTTTACCTCTGGGGCCAACGTCCTGACTTTC
>TRBJ1-1|14|NA|TRBV7-2|NA
CASSFRLSNTEAFF
TGTGCCAGCAGCTTCAGGTTGTCGAACACTGAAGCTTTCTTT
>TRBJ2-7|14|many|TRBV4-1|NA
CASSPTNPGYEQYF
TGCGCCAGCAGCCCTACCAACCCGGGCTACGAGCAGTACTTC
>TRBJ1-1|15|many|TRBV9|NA
CASSVAGREDTEAFF
TGTGCCAGCAGCGTCGCTGGGAGGGAGGACACTGAAGCTTTCTTT
>TRBJ2-7|15|NA|TRBV12-3/TRBV12-4|TRBD2
CASSATSGGGLEQYF
TGTGCCAGCAGTGCGACTAGCGGGGGGGGCCTCGAGCAGTACTTC
>TRBJ2-7|14|many|TRBV28|NA
CASSTPGHSYEQYF
TGTGCCAGCAGTACTCCGGGACACAGCTACGAGCAGTACTTC
>TRBJ2-7|17|many|TRBV11-1|NA
CASSLGRNRDNSYEQYF
TGTGCCAGCAGCTTGGGCCGCAATAGGGACAACTCCTACGAGCAGTACTTC
>TRBJ2-7|12|many|TRBV30|NA
CAWSVSWAEQYF
TGTGCCTGGAGTGTAAGCTGGGCCGAGCAGTACTTC
>TRBJ2-5|15|many|TRBV30|TRBD1
CAWSPPSTGRETQYF
TGTGCCTGGAGTCCCCCCTCGACAGGGCGGGAGACCCAGTACTTC
>TRBJ2-7|14|NA|TRBV18|NA
CASSPGLALYEQYF
TGTGCCAGCTCACCAGGCCTAGCCCTCTACGAGCAGTACTTC
>TRBJ2-5|15|many|TRBV20-1|NA
CSASRRDTTRETQYF
TGCAGTGCTAGTCGACGTGACACCACGAGGGAGACCCAGTACTTC
>TRBJ1-2|15|NA|TRBV7-2|NA
CASSLLDRKNYGYTF
TGTGCCAGCAGTTTACTAGACAGGAAAAACTATGGCTACACCTTC
>TRBJ2-5|12|NA|TRBV6-2/TRBV6-3|TRBD1
CASSKTGGTQYF
TGTGCCAGCAGTAAGACAGGGGGGACCCAGTACTTC
>TRBJ2-5|16|many|TRBV9|TRBD2
CASSVRASGREETQYF
TGTGCCAGCAGCGTACGGGCTAGCGGGAGGGAAGAGACCCAGTACTTC
>TRBJ2-7|16|many|TRBV11-2|TRBD2
CASSPIAGGPSYEQYF
TGTGCCAGCAGCCCCATAGCGGGAGGTCCCTCCTACGAGCAGTACTTC
>TRBJ1-1|15|many|TRBV28|TRBD1
CASSFGWDRSSESFF
TGTGCCAGCAGTTTCGGGTGGGACAGATCCTCCGAGTCTTTCTTT
>TRBJ2-4|18|many|TRBV6-2/TRBV6-3|NA
CASSYPLGVGENQNIQYF
TGTGCCAGCAGTTACCCCCTCGGGGTAGGAGAAAACCAAAACATTCAGTACTTC
>TRBJ1-2|13|NA|TRBV12-3/TRBV12-4|NA
CASSLQADYGYTF
TGTGCCAGCAGTTTACAGGCAGACTATGGCTACACCTTC
>TRBJ2-3|15|few|TRBV5-1|TRBD1
CASSYRQGDTDTQYF
TGCGCCAGCAGCTACCGACAGGGTGACACAGATACGCAGTATTTT
>TRBJ2-7|17|many|TRBV12-3/TRBV12-4|TRBD1
CASSFRMSDRGLYEQYF
TGTGCCAGCAGTTTTAGGATGTCCGACAGGGGCCTGTACGAGCAGTACTTC
>TRBJ2-7|14|many|TRBV13|NA
CASSFKGSSYEQYF
TGTGCCAGCAGCTTTAAAGGGAGCTCCTACGAGCAGTACTTC
>TRBJ1-5|13|many|TRBV6-1|NA
CASSERQNQPQHF
TGTGCCAGCAGCGAGAGACAGAATCAGCCCCAGCATTTT
>TRBJ2-7|14|many|TRBV2|NA
CASSGTGFSYEQYF
TGTGCCAGCAGTGGAACGGGTTTTAGCTACGAGCAGTACTTC
>TRBJ2-2|14|many|TRBV15|TRBD1
CATSVGTDAGELFF
TGTGCCACCAGCGTGGGGACAGACGCCGGGGAGCTGTTTTTT
>TRBJ2-7|16|many|TRBV27|TRBD1
CASSPGTGLGGYEQYF
TGTGCCAGCAGTCCCGGGACAGGGTTGGGGGGTTACGAGCAGTACTTC
>TRBJ2-7|13|many|TRBV20-1|NA
CSASGPRGFEQYF
TGCAGTGCTAGTGGCCCGAGGGGGTTCGAGCAGTACTTC
>TRBJ2-7|15|NA|TRBV20-1|NA
CSASGSGGTTYEQYF
TGCAGTGCTAGCGGGTCGGGCGGGACGACCTACGAGCAGTACTTC
>TRBJ1-3|16|NA|TRBV4-1|NA
CASSQYRARSGNTIYF
TGCGCCAGCAGCCAATACCGGGCCCGCTCTGGAAACACCATATATTTT
>TRBJ1-1|17|few|TRBV4-1|TRBD1
CASSQVTDRRVGSEAFF
TGCGCCAGCAGCCAAGTGACGGACAGGAGGGTAGGTTCTGAAGCTTTCTTT
>TRBJ1-1|15|many|TRBV7-6|TRBD1
CASSPRQGMNTEAFF
TGTGCCAGCAGCCCACGACAGGGAATGAACACTGAAGCTTTCTTT
>TRBJ2-2|13|many|TRBV20-1|TRBD2
CSASSGMAGELFF
TGCAGTGCTAGTAGCGGGATGGCCGGGGAGCTGTTTTTT
>TRBJ2-7|13|many|TRBV28|NA
CASSPTGFYEQYF
TGTGCCAGCTCACCTACAGGGTTCTACGAGCAGTACTTC
>TRBJ1-1|14|many|TRBV6-1|NA
CASNQIWGGTEAFF
TGTGCCAGCAACCAGATTTGGGGGGGCACTGAAGCTTTCTTT
>TRBJ2-7|11|many|TRBV20-1|NA
CSARNHLERYF
TGCAGTGCTAGGAACCACCTTGAGAGGTACTTC
>TRBJ2-7|12|few|TRBV29-1|NA
CSVEDLGGEQYF
TGCAGCGTTGAAGATCTCGGGGGCGAGCAGTACTTC
>TRBJ2-7|15|many|TRBV2|TRBD2
CASSFLAGATYEQYF
TGTGCCAGCAGCTTTCTAGCGGGAGCAACCTACGAGCAGTACTTC
>TRBJ1-6|14|many|TRBV3-1|NA
CASSSRGGGPALHF
TGTGCCAGCAGCTCCCGAGGGGGGGGTCCGGCCCTCCACTTT
>TRBJ2-4|14|few|TRBV4-1|NA
CASSQVRGFDIQYF
TGCGCCAGCAGCCAAGTCCGGGGATTCGACATTCAGTACTTC
>TRBJ2-4|16|few|TRBV10-3|NA
CAISESLELAKNIQYF
TGTGCCATCAGTGAGTCGTTGGAACTAGCCAAAAACATTCAGTACTTC
>TRBJ2-7|14|many|TRBV19|TRBD2
CASRQLAGDYEQYF
TGTGCCAGTAGACAACTAGCGGGAGACTACGAGCAGTACTTC
>TRBJ1-1|15|NA|TRBV5-1|NA
CASSFDPFSDTEAFF
TGCGCCAGCAGCTTCGATCCGTTCTCGGACACTGAAGCTTTCTTT
>TRBJ2-7|15|few|TRBV4-1|TRBD2
CASSQRLAPGSEQYF
TGCGCCAGCAGCCAGAGACTAGCGCCTGGGTCCGAGCAGTACTTC
>TRBJ2-7|16|NA|TRBV11-1|TRBD2
CASSSTATSGNYEQYF
TGTGCCAGCAGCTCGACGGCGACTAGCGGGAACTACGAGCAGTACTTC
>TRBJ1-1|16|many|TRBV20-1|NA
CSARVGGAQGNTEAFF
TGCAGTGCTAGAGTCGGGGGGGCCCAGGGGAACACTGAAGCTTTCTTT
>TRBJ2-2|15|few|TRBV5-5|TRBD1
CASSFQGVVTGELFF
TGTGCCAGCAGCTTTCAGGGGGTGGTTACCGGGGAGCTGTTTTTT
>TRBJ1-5|15|many|TRBV5-1|NA
CASSLDGGAWQPQHF
TGCGCCAGCAGCTTGGATGGGGGGGCCTGGCAGCCCCAGCATTTT
>TRBJ2-2|18|NA|TRBV6-2/TRBV6-3|TRBD2
CASSSRLAGVVGTGELFF
TGTGCCAGCAGTTCCCGACTAGCGGGGGTGGTAGGCACCGGGGAGCTGTTTTTT
>TRBJ2-7|13|NA|TRBV3-1|NA
CASRPDLSDEQYF
TGTGCCAGCAGACCGGACTTATCGGACGAGCAGTACTTC
>TRBJ2-7|16|many|TRBV6-1|NA
CASSEGLGTSPYEQYF
TGTGCCAGCAGTGAAGGCCTCGGGACCTCACCTTACGAGCAGTACTTC
>TRBJ2-7|16|NA|TRBV7-3|TRBD2
CASSLKLGLAVNEQYF
TGTGCCAGCAGCTTAAAGTTAGGACTAGCGGTCAACGAGCAGTACTTC
>TRBJ2-7|15|many|TRBV7-2|TRBD2
CASSRVSGSRYEQYF
TGTGCCAGCAGCCGGGTTAGCGGGAGTAGGTACGAGCAGTACTTC